The following is a T cell receptor (beta chain) sequence with its context. This CDR3 contains 17 residues. The V gene lost 0 bases and the J gene lost 8 bases, with 25 bases spanning the gap. Germline V gene lookup returns CDR1 GTSNPN and CDR2 SVGIG (reference sequence). PCR amplification relied on 60 Vbeta primers (plus 13 Jbeta primers). The method was immunoSEQ multiplex PCR; TCRdb's version includes in-frame clones alone and lacks a portion of them. The sample lists about 140,000 clones; over 60% were seen once. This sample was included in a study of cytomegalovirus exposure and HLA in healthy donors. Donors sampled were nominally healthy, though unrecorded immune exposures were likely.

Material for sequencing was PBMCs. This TCR came from a man in his forties or fifties in good health and CMV-seronegative. The rearrangement joins TRBV30 to TRBJ1-2; a possible D gene is TRBD1 (6 bases). CDR3 nucleotide sequence: TGTGCCTGGAGTGTAAAGATGCGGGCAGGGGAGTTAGGGGGCTACACCTTC. The encoded protein is CAWSVKMRAGELGGYTF.